This T cell receptor (beta chain) was retrieved from a study of CD8 T cells in ankylosing spondylitis. The study's findings and limits: It appeared that ankylosing spondylitis blood was characterized by a TCR beta motif of fewer than 10 highly homologous variants. With a CD8+ phenotype, disease-linked clones were relatively rare in peripheral blood. According to the report, clones linked to the disease were significantly enriched in matched synovial fluid samples taken from ankylosing spondylitis patients.

It was by quantitative 5'-RACE with molecular barcodes that TCR beta libraries were made. TCRdb used MiXCR to reprocess the 5' RACE reads, holding one entry per CDR3 protein. The data show 290,000 or so distinct CDR3 sequences, around 20% seen once. Details on this clonotype: Its target is unknown. Germline and junction disagree at one end, which may indicate a read error.

Germline V CDR1 and CDR2: LGHNA, YSLEER. The CDR3 totals 17 residues. This chain joins TRBV4-3 and TRBJ2-1; TRBD2 aligns across 14 bases. The clonotype comes from a female donor with ankylosing spondylitis or in good health (not recorded which). The sample taken for sequencing was blood, either unsorted or a sorted T cell fraction (not recorded which). CDR3 residues: CASSQAGGLAGALELFF. The CDR3 DNA is TGCGCCAGCAGCCAAGCTGGGGGACTAGCGGGAGCATTGGAGCTGTTCTTC.